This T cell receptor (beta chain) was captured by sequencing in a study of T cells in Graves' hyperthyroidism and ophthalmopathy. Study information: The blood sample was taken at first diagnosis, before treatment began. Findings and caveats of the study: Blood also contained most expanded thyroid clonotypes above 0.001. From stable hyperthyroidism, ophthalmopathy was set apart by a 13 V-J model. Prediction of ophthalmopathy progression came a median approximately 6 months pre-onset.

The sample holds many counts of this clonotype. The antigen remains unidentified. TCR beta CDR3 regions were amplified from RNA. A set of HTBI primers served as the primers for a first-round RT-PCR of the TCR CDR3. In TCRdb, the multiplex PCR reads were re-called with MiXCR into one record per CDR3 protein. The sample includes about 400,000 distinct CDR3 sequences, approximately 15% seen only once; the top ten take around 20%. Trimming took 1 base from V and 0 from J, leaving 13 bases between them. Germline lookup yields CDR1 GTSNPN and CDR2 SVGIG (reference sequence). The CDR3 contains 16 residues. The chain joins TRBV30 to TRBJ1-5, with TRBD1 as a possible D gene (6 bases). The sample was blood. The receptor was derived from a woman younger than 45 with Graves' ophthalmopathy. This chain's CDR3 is CAWSEQGKYSNQPQHF. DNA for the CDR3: TGTGCCTGGAGTGAACAGGGAAAATATAGCAATCAGCCCCAGCATTTT. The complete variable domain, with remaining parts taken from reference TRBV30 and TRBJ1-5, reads SQTIHQWPATLVQPVGSPLSLECTVEGTSNPNLYWYRQAAGRGLQLLFYSVGIGQISSEVPQNLSASRPQDRQFILSSKKLLLSDSGFYLCAWSEQGKYSNQPQHFGDGTRLSIL.